One T cell receptor beta chain is described in this entry. The source of the sample is a study of blood T cell repertoires in COVID-19. The overall study: Acute and convalescent COVID-19 samples came from the United States, Italy and Spain.

This CDR3 spans 13 amino acids. The germline CDR1 and CDR2 sequences are SEHNR and FQNEAQ (reference sequence). V lost 6 bases, J lost 2 bases, and 10 bases lay in between. TCRdb's copy holds only in-frame clones and misses some; the assay was immunoSEQ multiplex PCR. This repertoire shows about 360,000 clones, about four fifths found once; its top ten account for approximately 1%. What was sequenced was peripheral blood. This clonotype originated in a human donor with acute or convalescent COVID-19. The donor label of this sample is uncertain. This chain joins TRBV7-9 and TRBJ1-1; weak D call: TRBD1 (6 bases). The CDR3 sequence: CASRPGVNTEAFF. CDR3 DNA: TGTGCCAGCAGACCAGGGGTAAACACTGAAGCTTTCTTT.